The clone carrying this T cell receptor beta chain was seen a handful of times. Its antigen is not known. A much larger clone is a single base away; this may be a read error. In germline, CDR1 is SGHTA, CDR2 FQGNSA. V lost 2 bases, J lost 11 bases, and 10 bases lay in between. The CDR3 spans 11 residues. Sample-barcoded 5' priming and a J-beta primer mix drove a second PCR of 7 to 11 cycles. Every individual sample yielded 2.5 million or more paired-end reads (each containing CDR3). Using its own MiXCR run on the 5' RACE reads, TCRdb lists one record per CDR3 protein. The data contain approximately 810,000 distinct CDR3 sequences, around 26% of them singletons. These data come from a study of blood T cells in healthy people across ages. Study-wide findings and caveats: A roughly linear age-dependent decrease characterized TCR beta diversity per million T cells.

The sequence was collected from a woman aged 80 or over in good health. The chain links TRBV7-2 to TRBJ2-7; D uncertain. The sequencing input was blood. In DNA form, the CDR3 reads TGTGCCAGCAGCTTATGCGAGGCCAAGTACTTC. Translated, it gives CASSLCEAKYF.